Described below is a single TCR beta chain sequence and its context. The sample comes from a study of blood T cell repertoires in COVID-19. Looking at the study overall: Collection of acute and convalescent COVID-19 samples took place in the United States, Italy and Spain. The cDNA or gDNA used as material had been derived from T cells, B-cell-depleted T cells, or PBMCs.

Authors' processing steps: For nucleated cells, counts were estimated from reference gene primer amplification. The assay was immunoSEQ multiplex PCR, and TCRdb's table has in-frame clones only and misses some. Clone size and V and J calls were adopted from that table, with D and trimming inferred from the DNA. Among about 88,000 clones, approximately 87% were seen once, and the ten largest hold 9.5% to 12%. With 4 bases clipped from V and 4 bases from J, the junction kept 3 bases outside the gene matches. The CDR3 runs 13 residues. Germline V gives CDR1 MDHEN, CDR2 SYDVKM. The source of this sequence is a human donor in a cohort sampled during active COVID-19. The chain links TRBV28 to TRBJ2-7; 8 bases align to TRBD2. Input material: peripheral blood. The CDR3 loop is CASSYGGAYEQYF. The CDR3 DNA sequence: TGTGCCAGCAGTTACGGGGGGGCATACGAGCAGTACTTC.